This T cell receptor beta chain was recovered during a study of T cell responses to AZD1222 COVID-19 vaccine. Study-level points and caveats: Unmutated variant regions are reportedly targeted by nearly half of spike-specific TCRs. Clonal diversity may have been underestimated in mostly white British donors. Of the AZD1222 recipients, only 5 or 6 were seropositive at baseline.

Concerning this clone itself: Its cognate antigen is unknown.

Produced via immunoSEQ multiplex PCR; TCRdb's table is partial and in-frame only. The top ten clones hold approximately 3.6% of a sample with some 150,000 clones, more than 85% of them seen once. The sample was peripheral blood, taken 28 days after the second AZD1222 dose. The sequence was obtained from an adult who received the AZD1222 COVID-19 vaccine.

The DNA of the CDR3 is TGTGCCACCAGCCCACAGGGACCTTACAATGAGCAGTTCTTC. Its protein is CATSPQGPYNEQFF. V usage is TRBV24-1 and J usage is TRBJ2-1; a possible D gene is TRBD1 (6 bases). There are 14 residues in the CDR3. The ends were cut back, 7 bases at V and 4 bases at J, with 13 bases in the middle. Germline loops: CDR1 KGHDR, CDR2 SFDVKD.